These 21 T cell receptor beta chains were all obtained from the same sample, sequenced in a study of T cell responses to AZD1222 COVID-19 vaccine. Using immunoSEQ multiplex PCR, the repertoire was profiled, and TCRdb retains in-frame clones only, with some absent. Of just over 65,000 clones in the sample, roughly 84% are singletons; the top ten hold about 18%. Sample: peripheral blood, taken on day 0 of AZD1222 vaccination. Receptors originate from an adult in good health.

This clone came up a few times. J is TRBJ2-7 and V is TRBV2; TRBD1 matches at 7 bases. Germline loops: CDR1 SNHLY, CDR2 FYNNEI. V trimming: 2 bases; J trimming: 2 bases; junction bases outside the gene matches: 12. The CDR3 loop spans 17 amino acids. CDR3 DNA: TGTGCCAGCAGTGAATTTTCCACCCCCGGGACAGCCTACGAGCAGTACTTC. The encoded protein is CASSEFSTPGTAYEQYF.

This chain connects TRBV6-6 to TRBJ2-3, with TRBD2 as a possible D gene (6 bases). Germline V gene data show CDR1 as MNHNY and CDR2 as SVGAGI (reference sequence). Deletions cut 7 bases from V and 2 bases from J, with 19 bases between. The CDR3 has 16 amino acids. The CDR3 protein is CASIQSWRGNTDTQYF. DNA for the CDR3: TGTGCCAGCATCCAAAGTTGGCGGGGTAACACAGATACGCAGTATTTT.

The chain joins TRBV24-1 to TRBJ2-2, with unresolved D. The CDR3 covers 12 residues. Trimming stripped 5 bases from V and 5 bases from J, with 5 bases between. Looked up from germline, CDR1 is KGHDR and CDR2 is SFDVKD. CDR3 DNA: TGTGCCACCAGTGGTTGGACCGGGGAGCTGTTTTTT. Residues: CATSGWTGELFF.

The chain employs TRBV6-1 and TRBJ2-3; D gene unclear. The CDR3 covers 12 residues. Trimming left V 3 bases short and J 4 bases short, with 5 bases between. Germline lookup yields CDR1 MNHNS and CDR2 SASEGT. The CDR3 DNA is TGTGCCAGCAGTGACGGGCCAGATACGCAGTATTTT. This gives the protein CASSDGPDTQYF.

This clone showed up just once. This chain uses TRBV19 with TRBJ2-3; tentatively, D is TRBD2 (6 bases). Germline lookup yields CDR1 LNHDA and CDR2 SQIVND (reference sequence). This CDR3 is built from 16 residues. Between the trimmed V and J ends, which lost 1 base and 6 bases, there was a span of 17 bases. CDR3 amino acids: CASSIVPGEFGDTQYF. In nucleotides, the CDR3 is TGTGCCAGTAGTATAGTACCGGGAGAATTTGGTGATACGCAGTATTTT.

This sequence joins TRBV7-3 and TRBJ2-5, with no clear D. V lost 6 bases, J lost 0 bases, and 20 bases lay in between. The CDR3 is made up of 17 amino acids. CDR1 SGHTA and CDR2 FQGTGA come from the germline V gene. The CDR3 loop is CASSPSTARRDQETQYF. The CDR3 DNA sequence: TGTGCCAGCAGTCCCTCCACCGCCCGACGGGACCAAGAGACCCAGTACTTC.

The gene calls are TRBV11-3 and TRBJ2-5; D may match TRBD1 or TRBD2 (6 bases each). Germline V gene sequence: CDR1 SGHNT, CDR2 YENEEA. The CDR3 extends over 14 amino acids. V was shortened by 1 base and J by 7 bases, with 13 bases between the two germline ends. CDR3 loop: CASSLGRGETTQYF. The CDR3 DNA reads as TGTGCCAGCAGCTTAGGGAGGGGGGAGACGACCCAGTACTTC.

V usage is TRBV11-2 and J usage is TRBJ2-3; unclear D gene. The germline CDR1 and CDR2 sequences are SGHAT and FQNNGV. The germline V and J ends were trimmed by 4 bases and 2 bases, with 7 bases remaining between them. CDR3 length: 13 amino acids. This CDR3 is CASSSRHTDTQYF. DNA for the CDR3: TGTGCCAGCAGCTCCCGTCACACAGATACGCAGTATTTT. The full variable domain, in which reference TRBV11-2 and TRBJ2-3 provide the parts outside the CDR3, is EAGVAQSPRYKIIEKRQSVAFWCNPISGHATLYWYQQILGQGPKLLIQFQNNGVVDDSQLPKDRFSAERLKGVDSTLKIQPAKLEDSAVYLCASSSRHTDTQYFGPGTRLTVL.

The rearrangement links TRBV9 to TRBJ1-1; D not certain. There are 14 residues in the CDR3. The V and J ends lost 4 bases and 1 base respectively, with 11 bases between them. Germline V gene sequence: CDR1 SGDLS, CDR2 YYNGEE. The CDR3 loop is CASSPLQRNTEAFF. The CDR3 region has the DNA TGTGCCAGCAGCCCACTACAGAGGAACACTGAAGCTTTCTTT.

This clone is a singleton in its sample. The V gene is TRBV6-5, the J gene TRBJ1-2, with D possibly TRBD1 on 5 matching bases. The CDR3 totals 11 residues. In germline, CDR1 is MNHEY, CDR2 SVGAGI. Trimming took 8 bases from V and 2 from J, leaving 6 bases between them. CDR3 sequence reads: CASDRNYGYTF. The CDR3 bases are TGTGCCAGCGACAGAAACTATGGCTACACCTTC.

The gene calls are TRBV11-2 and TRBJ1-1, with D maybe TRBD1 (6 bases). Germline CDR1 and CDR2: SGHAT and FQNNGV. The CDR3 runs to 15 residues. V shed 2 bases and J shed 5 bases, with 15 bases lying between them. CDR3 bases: TGTGCCAGCAGCTTACATTATTCAGGGGTGACTGAAGCTTTCTTT. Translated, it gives CASSLHYSGVTEAFF.

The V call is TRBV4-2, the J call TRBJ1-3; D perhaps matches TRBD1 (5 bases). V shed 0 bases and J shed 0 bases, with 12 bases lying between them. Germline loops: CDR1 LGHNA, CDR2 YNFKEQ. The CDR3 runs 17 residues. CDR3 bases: TGTGCCAGCAGCCAAGAGGGCGACAGCTTCTCTGGAAACACCATATATTTT. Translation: CASSQEGDSFSGNTIYF.

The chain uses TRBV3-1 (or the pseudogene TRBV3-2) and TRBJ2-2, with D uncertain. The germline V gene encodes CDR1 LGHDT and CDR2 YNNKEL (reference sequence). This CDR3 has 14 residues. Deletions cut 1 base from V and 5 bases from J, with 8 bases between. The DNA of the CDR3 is TGTGCCAGCAGCCAAGGATCCGGGACCGGGGAGCTGTTTTTT. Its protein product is CASSQGSGTGELFF.

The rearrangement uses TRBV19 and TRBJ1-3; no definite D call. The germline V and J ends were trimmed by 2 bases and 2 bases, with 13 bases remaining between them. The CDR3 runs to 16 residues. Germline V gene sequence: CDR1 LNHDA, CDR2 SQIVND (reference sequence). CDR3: CASSINGGSPGNTIYF. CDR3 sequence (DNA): TGTGCCAGTAGTATAAACGGAGGCTCCCCTGGAAACACCATATATTTT.

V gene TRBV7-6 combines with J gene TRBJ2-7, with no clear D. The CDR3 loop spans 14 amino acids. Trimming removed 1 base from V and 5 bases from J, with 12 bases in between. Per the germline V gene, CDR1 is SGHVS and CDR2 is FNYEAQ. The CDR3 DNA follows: TGTGCCAGCAGCTTAGAGGCGGCCGATAACGAGCAGTACTTC. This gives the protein CASSLEAADNEQYF.

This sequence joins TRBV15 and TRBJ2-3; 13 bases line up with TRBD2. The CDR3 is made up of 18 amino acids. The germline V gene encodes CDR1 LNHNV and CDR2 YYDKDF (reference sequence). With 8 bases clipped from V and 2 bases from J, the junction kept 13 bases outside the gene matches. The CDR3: CATARGLAGRRSTDTQYF. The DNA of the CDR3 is TGTGCCACCGCCCGGGGACTAGCGGGGCGGAGGTCCACAGATACGCAGTATTTT.

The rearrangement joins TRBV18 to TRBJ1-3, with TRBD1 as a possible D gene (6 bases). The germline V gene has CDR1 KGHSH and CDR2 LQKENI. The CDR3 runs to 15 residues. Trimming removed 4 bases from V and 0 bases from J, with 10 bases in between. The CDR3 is CASSREQGSGNTIYF. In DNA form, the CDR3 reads TGTGCCAGCTCACGAGAACAGGGCTCTGGAAACACCATATATTTT. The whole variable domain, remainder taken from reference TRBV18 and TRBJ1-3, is NAGVMQNPRHLVRRRGQEARLRCSPMKGHSHVYWYRQLPEEGLKFMVYLQKENIIDESGMPKERFSAEFPKEGPSILRIQQVVRGDSAAYFCASSREQGSGNTIYFGEGSWLTVV.

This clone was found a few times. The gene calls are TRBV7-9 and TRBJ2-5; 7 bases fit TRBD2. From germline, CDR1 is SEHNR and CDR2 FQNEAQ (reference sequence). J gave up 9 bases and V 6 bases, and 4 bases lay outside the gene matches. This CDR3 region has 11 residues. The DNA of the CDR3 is TGTGCCAGCAGTTGGGGGGGGTCCCAGTACTTC. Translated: CASSWGGSQYF.

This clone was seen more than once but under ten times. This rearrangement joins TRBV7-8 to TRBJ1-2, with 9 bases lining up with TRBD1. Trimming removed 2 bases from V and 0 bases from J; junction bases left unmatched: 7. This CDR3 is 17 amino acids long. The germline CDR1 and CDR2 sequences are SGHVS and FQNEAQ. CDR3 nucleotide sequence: TGTGCCAGCAGCTTACCCCGGACAGGGGACCCTAACTATGGCTACACCTTC. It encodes CASSLPRTGDPNYGYTF.

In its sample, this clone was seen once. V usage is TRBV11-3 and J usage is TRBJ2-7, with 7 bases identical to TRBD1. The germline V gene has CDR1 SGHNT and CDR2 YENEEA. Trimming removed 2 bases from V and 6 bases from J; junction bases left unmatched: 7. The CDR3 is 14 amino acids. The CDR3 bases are TGTGCCAGCAGCTTAAACAGGGGAAATGGCGAGCAGTACTTC. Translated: CASSLNRGNGEQYF.

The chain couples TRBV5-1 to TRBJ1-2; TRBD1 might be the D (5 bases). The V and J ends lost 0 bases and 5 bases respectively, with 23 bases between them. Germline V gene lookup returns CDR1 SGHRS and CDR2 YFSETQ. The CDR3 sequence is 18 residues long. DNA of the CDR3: TGCGCCAGCAGCTTGGATTCGGGGGGACTGGCGAGGCTTTATGGCTACACCTTC. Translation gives CASSLDSGGLARLYGYTF.